This T cell receptor (beta chain) was captured in a study of T cells after yellow fever vaccination. Whole-study results and caveats: Subsequent booster samples again held most clones from primary vaccination (roughly 96% CD4, 85% to 90% CD8).

V lost 5 bases and J 3 bases, leaving 17 bases between the germline ends. Germline-derived CDR1 and CDR2 are SGHRS and YFSETQ. This CDR3 is 16 amino acids long. One entry per CDR3 protein, called by TCRdb with MiXCR from the 5' RACE reads. The data show around 320,000 distinct CDR3 sequences, around 4.4% seen once. Only a few counts were recorded for this clonotype. Its antigen is currently unknown. This TCR was sampled from a man aged 18 to 29 who received the YFV17D yellow fever vaccine. The V call is TRBV5-1, the J call TRBJ2-2; the D gene could be TRBD1 or TRBD2 (5 bases each). The sequences come from PBMCs, collected 15 days after the yellow fever booster vaccination. As DNA, the CDR3 is TGCGCCAGCAGGGGGCGGCCGGCGGGTGACACCGGGGAGCTGTTTTTT. Translation: CASRGRPAGDTGELFF.